These T cell receptor beta chains were read from a single sample in a study of control samples from healthy donors and cancer patients. The repertoire was sequenced with immunoSEQ multiplex PCR; TCRdb's copy has only in-frame clones and lacks some. In the table there are about 84,000 clones, more than 65% of which are singletons. The sequencing sample was made of PBMCs. These receptors originate from a man in his 60s with head and neck cancer. Both conserved end residues are part of each CDR3. A D gene is named only where the DNA matches it firmly. Expanded clones are given a class, and other clones once, few, many or no size at all.

d_call cdr3_length j_call clone_size v_call cdr3_nt cdr3_aa
. 14 TRBJ1-5 . TRBV27 TGTGCCAGCAGTTTATTCTCCAGCAATCAGCCCCAGCATTTT CASSLFSSNQPQHF
. 17 TRBJ2-6 . TRBV7-8 TGTGCCAGCAGCCCAGTTCGGAGGGGCCTTGGGGCCAACGTCCTGACTTTC CASSPVRRGLGANVLTF
TRBD2 16 TRBJ2-1 . TRBV6-2/TRBV6-3 TGTGCCAGCAGCCCGGGCGAAGCGGGAGCGAAAGATGAGCAGTTCTTC CASSPGEAGAKDEQFF
TRBD1 15 TRBJ1-2 . TRBV3-1/TRBV3-2 TGTGCCAGCAGCCAACTGCCGGGACAGGGCGGGGGCTACACCTTC CASSQLPGQGGGYTF
. 11 TRBJ2-7 . TRBV6-5 TGTGCCAGCAGTTCTATATACGAGCAGTACTTC CASSSIYEQYF
TRBD1 14 TRBJ2-7 . TRBV6-5 TGTGCCAGCAGAGCCGGGACAGCAGGGTACGAGCAGTACTTC CASRAGTAGYEQYF
. 13 TRBJ1-5 once TRBV14 TGTGCCAGCAGCCAAGATATGAGTCAGCCCCAGCATTTT CASSQDMSQPQHF
TRBD1 15 TRBJ1-1 . TRBV5-1 TGCGCCAGCAGACCCCGGACAGGAATGAACACTGAAGCTTTCTTT CASRPRTGMNTEAFF
. 16 TRBJ1-3 . TRBV28 TGTGCCAGCAGCTTGACACAGGGAGGGGGTGGAAACACCATATATTTT CASSLTQGGGGNTIYF
TRBD1 15 TRBJ2-7 few TRBV25-1 TGTGCCAGCAGTGCTCTGGGACAGGGAGTTTTCGAGCAGTACTTC CASSALGQGVFEQYF
. 15 TRBJ2-7 . TRBV28 TGTGCCAGCAGTAGATCCGGGACTGGCAACTACGAGCAGTACTTC CASSRSGTGNYEQYF
TRBD2 18 TRBJ2-3 . TRBV11-2 TGTGCCAGCAGCTCCCGGGGTGGGGCGGGAGGGCCTGGAGATACGCAGTATTTT CASSSRGGAGGPGDTQYF
TRBD2 19 TRBJ2-3 . TRBV3-1/TRBV3-2 TGTGCCAGCAGCCAAGTTCCCCCCGGACTAGCGGGAGGAGGAGATACGCAGTATTTT CASSQVPPGLAGGGDTQYF
. 16 TRBJ2-1 . TRBV19 TGTGCCAGTAGTAGTGACGGGGGGCCCTCCTACAATGAGCAGTTCTTC CASSSDGGPSYNEQFF
TRBD1 17 TRBJ2-7 . TRBV11-2 TGTGCCAGCAGCTTATGGCCCCCCTCGGACAGGGTCGGCGAGCAGTACTTC CASSLWPPSDRVGEQYF
. 12 TRBJ2-5 . TRBV12-3/TRBV12-4 TGTGCCAGCAGTTTTGGCCAAGAGACCCAGTACTTC CASSFGQETQYF
TRBD1 14 TRBJ1-2 . TRBV5-4 TGTGCCAGCAGCTTGGCCCAGGGGGTCTATGGCTACACCTTC CASSLAQGVYGYTF
TRBD2 16 TRBJ2-1 . TRBV11-2 TGTGCCAGCAGCTTAGAGGAAGGGACTAGCTACAATGAGCAGTTCTTC CASSLEEGTSYNEQFF
TRBD1 15 TRBJ1-2 . TRBV27 TGTGCCAGCAGTTCAACGCCGGGACAGCGGGCCGGCTACACCTTC CASSSTPGQRAGYTF
. 14 TRBJ2-5 . TRBV6-5 TGTGCCAGCGTAAGAGACCATTCCCAAGAGACCCAGTACTTC CASVRDHSQETQYF
. 13 TRBJ2-4 . TRBV2 TGTGCCAGCAGTGACTTAGCGTCGGACATTCAGTACTTC CASSDLASDIQYF
TRBD2 16 TRBJ2-2 . TRBV18 TGTGCCAGCTCACCACGGGTAGCGGGTATTACCGGGGAGCTGTTTTTT CASSPRVAGITGELFF
TRBD2 16 TRBJ2-7 once TRBV7-2 TGTGCCAGCAGCTTAGAGGGAACTAGCGGGAGTTGGGAGCAGTACTTC CASSLEGTSGSWEQYF
. 13 TRBJ2-4 . TRBV5-1 TGCGCCAGCAGCTATAACAGGGAAGGCATTCAGTACTTC CASSYNREGIQYF
. 15 TRBJ2-5 . TRBV6-5 TGTGCCAGCACCTCACCGGGGGGCCTTAGGGAGACCCAGTACTTC CASTSPGGLRETQYF
. 11 TRBJ1-2 . TRBV2 TGTGCCAGCAGTCCCGCGAGAGGCTACACCTTC CASSPARGYTF
. 14 TRBJ1-2 few TRBV14 TGTGCCAGCAGCCTAACGAAAGAATTCTATGGCTACACCTTC CASSLTKEFYGYTF
. 16 TRBJ2-5 . TRBV14 TGTGCCAGCAGCCAAGAGCCCTGGGGGCGGAAAGAGACCCAGTACTTC CASSQEPWGRKETQYF
. 13 TRBJ2-1 . TRBV3-1/TRBV3-2 TGTGCCAGCAGTCTAGAGGGGGGCAATGAGCAGTTCTTC CASSLEGGNEQFF
TRBD1 19 TRBJ2-3 . TRBV11-2 TGTGCCAGCAGCTTGCCCGTGGTTTTCAGGACAGGACGCACAGATACGCAGTATTTT CASSLPVVFRTGRTDTQYF
. 16 TRBJ2-1 . TRBV9 TGTGCCAGCAGCGTAGGGGTCGGGAGCTCCTACAATGAGCAGTTCTTC CASSVGVGSSYNEQFF
. 13 TRBJ2-2 . TRBV2 TGTGCCAGCAGACCGGACCCTGGCGGGGAGCTGTTTTTT CASRPDPGGELFF
. 14 TRBJ2-2 . TRBV11-3 TGTGCCAGCAGCTTAGACTCGAACACCGGGGAGCTGTTTTTT CASSLDSNTGELFF
. 14 TRBJ2-2 . TRBV18 TGTGCCAGCTCAAGTCAGGGTTACACCGGGGAGCTGTTTTTT CASSSQGYTGELFF
TRBD2 14 TRBJ2-1 once TRBV5-1 TGCGCCAGCAGCTCGCGGGGGGAAGGGGATGAGCAGTTCTTC CASSSRGEGDEQFF
. 14 TRBJ2-1 . TRBV11-3 TGTGCCAGCAGCTTACCAGGAGCCTACAATGAGCAGTTCTTC CASSLPGAYNEQFF